Following are 11 T cell receptor beta chains from one sample sequenced in a study of memory CD4+ T cells and cytomegalovirus serostatus. TCRdb's copy holds only in-frame clones and misses some; the assay was immunoSEQ multiplex PCR. The sample records about 57,000 clones, 70% to 80% being singletons. Single viable CD3+CD4+CD8-CD45RO+ cells were sorted as the memory CD4+ T cells. The sample taken for sequencing was memory CD4+ T cells from blood. Receptors originate from an adult in good health and CMV-seronegative.

The chain links TRBV11-2 to TRBJ2-2; no clear D gene. Trimming cost V 4 bases and J 4 bases, with 7 bases left between them. The CDR3 runs to 13 residues. Germline assignment: CDR1 SGHAT and CDR2 FQNNGV. The chain's CDR3 is CASSYTGTGELFF. CDR3 nucleotide sequence: TGTGCCAGCAGCTATACGGGCACCGGGGAGCTGTTTTTT.

The V and J genes are TRBV11-2 and TRBJ1-2, with D unresolved. There are 12 residues in the CDR3. The V gene's germline CDR1 is SGHAT and CDR2 FQNNGV. V dropped 0 bases and J dropped 2 bases, with 1 base sitting between them. The CDR3 coding sequence is TGTGCCAGCAGCTTAGACAACTATGGCTACACCTTC. It translates to CASSLDNYGYTF.

J is TRBJ1-6 and V is TRBV5-1; tentative D call: TRBD1 (5 bases). Germline assignment: CDR1 SGHRS and CDR2 YFSETQ. This CDR3 is 16 amino acids long. V was trimmed by 7 bases and J by 7 bases, leaving 21 bases between them. The CDR3 DNA follows: TGCGCCAGCCGATCCGGTGAGGGTCGGGGCAATTCACCCCTCCACTTT. This sequence encodes CASRSGEGRGNSPLHF. The complete variable domain, with remaining parts taken from reference TRBV5-1 and TRBJ1-6, reads KAGVTQTPRYLIKTRGQQVTLSCSPISGHRSVSWYQQTPGQGLQFLFEYFSETQRNKGNFPGRFSGRQFSNSRSEMNVSTLELGDSALYLCASRSGEGRGNSPLHFGNGTRLTVT.

The chain recombines TRBV6-1 with TRBJ2-5, with 7 positions matching TRBD2. The ends lost 10 bases at V and 4 bases at J; junction bases unmatched: 3. Germline CDR1 reads MNHNS; CDR2 reads SASEGT. The length of the CDR3 is 11 residues. CDR3 amino acids: CATTSVETQYF. The CDR3 region has the DNA TGTGCCACAACTAGCGTAGAGACCCAGTACTTC.

J is TRBJ2-2 and V is TRBV7-9, with a tentative D call TRBD1 (5 bases). CDR1 is SEHNR and CDR2 is FQNEAQ in the germline V gene (reference sequence). CDR3 length equals 15 residues. The V and J ends lost 2 bases and 1 base respectively, with 8 bases between them. CDR3 residues: CASSLRGQNTGELFF. CDR3 coding DNA: TGTGCCAGCAGCTTACGAGGACAGAACACCGGGGAGCTGTTTTTT.

This chain links TRBV25-1 with TRBJ2-7; 9 bases are shared with TRBD1. The CDR3 contains 14 residues. V dropped 6 bases and J dropped 4; count of bases not matched to a gene: 7. Germline CDR1 is MGHDK and CDR2 is SYGVNS. DNA of the CDR3: TGTGCCAGCAGCGGGACAGGGAATCTATACGAGCAGTACTTC. Translated: CASSGTGNLYEQYF.

This clone occurred a few times. The chain has TRBV19 and TRBJ2-1; tentatively, D is TRBD2 (6 bases). Trimming cost V 4 bases and J 0 bases, with 13 bases left between them. CDR1 LNHDA and CDR2 SQIVND come from the germline V gene (reference sequence). The CDR3 contains 16 residues. CDR3 in amino acids: CASSRGLLSSYNEQFF. The CDR3 DNA sequence: TGTGCCAGTAGTAGGGGACTTCTGAGCTCCTACAATGAGCAGTTCTTC.

The J gene is TRBJ1-2, the V gene TRBV5-6; no definite D call. Germline lookup yields CDR1 SGHDT and CDR2 YYEEEE. The V gene lost 3 bases and the J gene lost 3 bases, with 15 bases spanning the gap. This CDR3 has 15 residues. The CDR3 coding sequence is TGTGCCAGCAGCTCGAGCGGCAGGAAGGACTATGGCTACACCTTC. Translating gives CASSSSGRKDYGYTF.

The chain is built from TRBV2 and TRBJ2-7; D ambiguous. Trimming pared 7 bases from V and 3 bases from J, leaving 13 bases between. CDR1 and CDR2 (germline): SNHLY, FYNNEI. The CDR3 is made up of 13 amino acids. The CDR3 DNA is TGTGCCAGCAAAGGAGAAATTGGCTACGAGCAGTACTTC. It specifies CASKGEIGYEQYF.

The chain is built from TRBV10-3 and TRBJ2-3, with D possibly called TRBD1 or TRBD2 (5 bases each). The ends were cut back, 0 bases at V and 6 bases at J, with 10 bases in the middle. CDR1 and CDR2 from the germline V gene are ENHRY and SYGVKD. The CDR3 has 14 residues. The CDR3 nucleotides read TGTGCCATCAGTGAGTCGAGGGGAACGGATACGCAGTATTTT. It is translated as CAISESRGTDTQYF.

For the CDR3, the DNA is TGTGCCAGCAGCTTGGCTAGCGGTGAGCAGTTCTTC. Residues: CASSLASGEQFF. The chain recombines TRBV5-6 with TRBJ2-1; 7 nucleotides align to TRBD2. The CDR3 extends over 12 amino acids. CDR1 and CDR2 (germline): SGHDT, YYEEEE. V lost 0 bases and J lost 9; bases outside the gene matches: 0. The variable domain in full, with the rest retrieved from reference TRBV5-6 and TRBJ2-1, is DAGVTQSPTHLIKTRGQQVTLRCSPKSGHDTVSWYQQALGQGPQFIFQYYEEEERQRGNFPDRFSGHQFPNYSSELNVNALLLGDSALYLCASSLASGEQFFGPGTRLTVL.